A selection of T cell receptor beta chains follows, all from one sample in a study of T cells in Graves' hyperthyroidism and ophthalmopathy. Each CDR3 protein gets one entry after TCRdb re-called the multiplex PCR reads with MiXCR. The sample has over 150,000 distinct CDR3 sequences, about 17% seen once; the top ten hold 25% to 30%. What was sequenced was blood. These receptor sequences come from a woman between 50 and 59 years old with Graves' hyperthyroidism. Both conserved end residues are part of each CDR3. D genes are given only for firm matches. The listing skips clone size in some rows; elsewhere it reads once, few, many or a size class.

CDR3 protein | CDR3 DNA | clone size | J gene | D gene | V gene
CASSYGQGVGGYTF | TGTGCCAGCAGTTACGGACAGGGAGTCGGTGGCTACACCTTC | many | TRBJ1-2 | TRBD1 | TRBV6-2/TRBV6-3
CASSRGLADNEQFF | TGTGCCAGCAGTAGGGGACTAGCGGACAATGAGCAGTTCTTC | NA | TRBJ2-1 | TRBD2 | TRBV6-1
CASSSHTEINYGYTF | TGTGCCAGCAGTTCTCACACCGAAATTAACTATGGCTACACCTTC | few | TRBJ1-2 | NA | TRBV28
CAISETGRGTEAFF | TGTGCCATCAGTGAGACGGGTAGGGGCACTGAAGCTTTCTTT | many | TRBJ1-1 | NA | TRBV10-3
CSARRQDYEQYF | TGCAGTGCCCGGAGACAGGACTACGAGCAGTACTTC | NA | TRBJ2-7 | NA | TRBV20-1
CASSLQVTYEQYF | TGTGCCAGCAGCTTACAGGTTACCTACGAGCAGTACTTC | NA | TRBJ2-7 | NA | TRBV7-2
CASSYMGQGYGYTF | TGTGCCAGCAGTTACATGGGACAGGGGTATGGCTACACCTTC | many | TRBJ1-2 | TRBD1 | TRBV6-6
CASSPQGAEAFF | TGTGCCAGCTCACCTCAGGGGGCGGAAGCTTTCTTT | NA | TRBJ1-1 | TRBD1 | TRBV18
CASSPRTGTGGEAFF | TGTGCCAGCAGTCCCCGGACAGGGACCGGGGGTGAAGCTTTCTTT | many | TRBJ1-1 | TRBD1 | TRBV12-3/TRBV12-4
CASSQVNDLTGWRTGHSSSPLHF | TGTGCCAGCAGCCAAGTTAACGACTTGACAGGGTGGAGGACTGGACACTCAAGTTCACCCCTCCACTTT | few | TRBJ1-6 | TRBD1 | TRBV14
CSARADTQYF | TGCAGTGCTCGGGCAGATACGCAGTATTTT | many | TRBJ2-3 | NA | TRBV20-1
CASIQGAPSGNQPQHF | TGTGCCAGCATCCAGGGGGCCCCATCCGGCAATCAGCCCCAGCATTTT | many | TRBJ1-5 | TRBD1 | TRBV6-1
CASSREGHPQFF | TGCGCCAGCAGCCGAGAAGGACACCCCCAGTTCTTC | many | TRBJ2-1 | NA | TRBV5-1
CASSPLGTGANTGELFF | TGTGCCAGCAGTCCTCTGGGTACAGGGGCGAACACCGGGGAGCTGTTTTTT | many | TRBJ2-2 | TRBD1 | TRBV27
CASSLWVQGANGYTF | TGTGCCAGCAGCTTATGGGTACAGGGGGCTAATGGCTACACCTTC | many | TRBJ1-2 | TRBD1 | TRBV7-9
CASSLEGGSNTIYF | TGCGCCAGCAGCTTGGAGGGGGGCAGTAACACCATATATTTT | NA | TRBJ1-3 | NA | TRBV5-1
CASSEVSTASEQYF | TGTGCCAGCTCCGAGGTCTCAACTGCCTCCGAGCAGTACTTC | NA | TRBJ2-7 | NA | TRBV18
CSARDTGTGGNSPLHF | TGCAGTGCTAGAGATACCGGGACAGGGGGTAATTCACCCCTCCACTTT | NA | TRBJ1-6 | TRBD1 | TRBV20-1
CASSTRAGSPLHF | TGTGCTAGCAGCACCAGGGCAGGCTCACCCCTCCACTTT | many | TRBJ1-6 | NA | TRBV7-7
CASSLTTRGLPGGEAFF | TGTGCCAGCAGCTTAACTACCAGAGGGTTGCCAGGCGGTGAAGCTTTCTTT | many | TRBJ1-1 | NA | TRBV7-3
CASSLEQDTEAFF | TGTGCCAGCAGCTTAGAACAGGACACTGAAGCTTTCTTT | many | TRBJ1-1 | NA | TRBV7-8
CASSEVKFSNEKLFF | TGTGCCAGCAGTGAAGTCAAGTTCTCTAATGAAAAACTGTTTTTT | few | TRBJ1-4 | NA | TRBV25-1
CASSTSGSQETQYF | TGTGCCAGCAGCACGAGTGGCAGTCAAGAGACCCAGTACTTC | many | TRBJ2-5 | NA | TRBV7-3
CASSPKGGSNQPQHF | TGTGCCAGCAGTCCAAAGGGGGGTAGCAATCAGCCCCAGCATTTT | many | TRBJ1-5 | NA | TRBV27
CASHKGGGGYNEQFF | TGTGCCAGTCACAAAGGAGGGGGTGGCTACAATGAGCAGTTCTTC | many | TRBJ2-1 | NA | TRBV19
CATSDPGLRGGYTEAFF | TGTGCCACCAGTGATCCCGGACTGCGAGGGGGCTACACTGAAGCTTTCTTT | NA | TRBJ1-1 | TRBD1 | TRBV24-1
CASMGIGDMNTEAFF | TGTGCCAGCATGGGAATCGGAGACATGAACACTGAAGCTTTCTTT | many | TRBJ1-1 | NA | TRBV13
CASSPRTGDNYGYTF | TGTGCCAGCAGCCCCAGGACAGGGGACAACTATGGCTACACCTTC | many | TRBJ1-2 | TRBD1 | TRBV7-9
CASSTHVGTDYGYTF | TGTGCCAGTAGTACTCACGTCGGGACGGACTATGGCTACACCTTC | many | TRBJ1-2 | NA | TRBV19
CASSLSNLGQGKNIQYF | TGTGCCAGCAGTTTATCGAACCTGGGACAGGGGAAAAACATTCAGTACTTC | many | TRBJ2-4 | TRBD1 | TRBV27
CSASSTSDTGELFF | TGCAGCGCCTCCTCCACTAGCGACACCGGGGAGCTGTTTTTT | once | TRBJ2-2 | TRBD2 | TRBV20-1
CASSLGSYTEAFF | TGTGCCAGCAGCTTGGGCAGTTACACTGAAGCTTTCTTT | few | TRBJ1-1 | NA | TRBV7-6
CASRAGTGSYNEQFF | TGTGCCAGCAGGGCCGGGACAGGGTCCTACAATGAGCAGTTCTTC | NA | TRBJ2-1 | TRBD1 | TRBV2
CASSEGWVQETQYF | TGTGCCAGCAGTGAAGGTTGGGTCCAAGAGACCCAGTACTTC | NA | TRBJ2-5 | NA | TRBV2
CASSLEAGDEKLFF | TGCGCCAGCAGCTTGGAAGCAGGCGATGAAAAACTGTTTTTT | many | TRBJ1-4 | NA | TRBV5-1